The T cell receptor beta chain under discussion was sequenced for a study of primary melanoma T cells and metastatic recurrence (dated by TCRdb to about 2020). Study-level background: The cohort was made up of about 200 primary melanomas of stage T2 to T4, with thickness greater than 1 mm. The study examined whether T-cell fraction and T-cell repertoire clonality in primary melanoma tumors predicted patient outcome. Progression-free survival was the clinical outcome compared against the T-cell fraction measured by TCR beta sequencing. Histopathological grading of tumor-infiltrating lymphocytes served as the comparison point for the T-cell fraction derived from sequencing.

In the case of this clone: Its cognate antigen has yet to be identified. No quality values exist for individual bases; no much larger clone is one base distant.

The receptor library was made with the immunoSEQ multiplex PCR assay. Primary melanoma tumor tissue underwent high-throughput sequencing of the T-cell receptor beta chain. The paper's processing steps were these. The repertoire analyses covered TCRB CDR3 sharing between samples and the distribution of insertions and deletions. The predictive value of the T-cell fraction was ranked against histopathological variables by a gradient-boosted model. TCRdb limited this immuneACCESS table to in-frame rearrangements with V and J called. A share of clones is missing; checked studies link under half to unresolved V genes, and the rest is unexplained. V, J and clone size derive from that table, while D and trimming were established from the DNA sequence. The sample contains a few thousand clones, 71% of them found a single time. The leading ten clones occupy 25% to 30% of the sample. V and J are trimmed by 5 bases and 0 bases, and the gene matches miss 11 bases of the junction. Per the germline V gene, MRHNA is the CDR1 and SNTAGT is the CDR2. Counted from cysteine to phenylalanine, this CDR3 has 20 amino acids. CDR3 DNA only is kept here, 60 bases in frame from base 1.

The patients had surgically resected primary melanoma that was considered potentially curable but at risk of metastatic recurrence. What the work shows at the level of the full study, not this receptor alone: Adding T-cell fraction to tumor thickness reportedly improved progression-free survival prediction more than adding any other histopathological variable. The authors presented an effective T-cell-mediated antitumor response in primary melanoma only as a suggestion and not as a demonstrated mechanism. Progression-free survival was reportedly predicted by the tumor T-cell fraction independently of age, mitotic rate, ulceration and thickness. Regardless of nodal disease, mitotic rate or ulceration status, a T-cell fraction above 20% appeared to be protective.

Sequenced sample: melanoma tumor tissue. The chain is encoded by TRBV6-4 joined to TRBJ2-4; the central 15 bases match TRBD2. This receptor was identified in a human donor with melanoma. This receptor has the CDR3 CASSRTSGRAGGLAKNIQYF. The nucleotides are TGTGCCAGCAGTAGGACTAGCGGGAGGGCCGGGGGTCTAGCCAAAAACATTCAGTACTTC.